The sequence of this TCR beta chain was determined in a study of cytomegalovirus exposure and HLA in healthy donors. The J segment lost 2 bases and the V segment lost 3 bases, leaving 2 bases of the junction unmatched. This CDR3 is 14 amino acids long. Per germline, CDR1 KGHSH and CDR2 LQKENI. PCR used 60 Vbeta primers and 13 Jbeta primers. Measured with immunoSEQ multiplex PCR; TCRdb has only the in-frame clones, and not every one. The sample lists just over 150,000 clones, around 74% seen once, with roughly 2% in the top ten. To note about this clone: Other DNA sequences in the same sample also yield this CDR3.

This clonotype was sampled from a female donor in good health and CMV-seronegative. The chain carries TRBV18 and TRBJ2-7; 9 positions match TRBD1. The material sequenced was PBMCs. The CDR3 DNA is TGTGCCAGCTCACCGGGACAGGGCCCCTACGAGCAGTACTTC. This codes for CASSPGQGPYEQYF.